This T cell receptor (beta chain) was found in a study of T cell responses to AZD1222 COVID-19 vaccine. As to this clone: The antigen is not known.

Germline V gene lookup returns CDR1 SGHTA and CDR2 FQGNSA. The length of the CDR3 is 15 residues. V lost 5 bases to trimming and J lost 4 bases, with 14 bases between them. Data came from immunoSEQ multiplex PCR; TCRdb stores just in-frame clones and leaves some out. The repertoire has around 110,000 clones, 90% to 95% of them found once; the top ten carry over 2.5%. General study results and limits: The donors showed a predominance of white British ancestry and of females, with possible underestimation of clonal diversity. Baseline testing showed seropositivity in only five to seven AZD1222 recipients.

The chain couples TRBV7-2 to TRBJ2-2; tentatively, D is TRBD1 (5 bases). This TCR was sampled from an adult in good health. Sequenced here: peripheral blood, sampled on day 0 of AZD1222 vaccination. The CDR3: CASSPRGVTTGELFF. In DNA form, the CDR3 reads TGTGCCAGCAGCCCTAGGGGTGTGACCACCGGGGAGCTGTTTTTT.